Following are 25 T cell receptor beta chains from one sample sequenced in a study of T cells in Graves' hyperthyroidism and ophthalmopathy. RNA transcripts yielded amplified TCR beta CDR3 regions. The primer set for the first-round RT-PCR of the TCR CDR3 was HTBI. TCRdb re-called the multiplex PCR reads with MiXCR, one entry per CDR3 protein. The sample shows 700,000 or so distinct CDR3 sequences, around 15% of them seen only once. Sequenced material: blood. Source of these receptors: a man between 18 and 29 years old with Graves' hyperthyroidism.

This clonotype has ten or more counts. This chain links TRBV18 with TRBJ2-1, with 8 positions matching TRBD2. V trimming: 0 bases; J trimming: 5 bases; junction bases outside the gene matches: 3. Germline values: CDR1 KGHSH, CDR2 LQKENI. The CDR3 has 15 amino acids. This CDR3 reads CASSPPAGDNNEQFF. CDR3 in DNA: TGTGCCAGCTCACCACCAGCGGGAGATAACAATGAGCAGTTCTTC.

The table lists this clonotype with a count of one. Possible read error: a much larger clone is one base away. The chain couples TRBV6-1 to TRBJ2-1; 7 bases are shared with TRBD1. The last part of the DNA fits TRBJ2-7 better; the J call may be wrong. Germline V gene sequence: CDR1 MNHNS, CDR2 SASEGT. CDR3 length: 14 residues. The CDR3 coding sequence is TGTGCCAGCAGTGTCGACAGGGCCTACAATGAGCAGTACTTC. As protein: CASSVDRAYNEQYF.

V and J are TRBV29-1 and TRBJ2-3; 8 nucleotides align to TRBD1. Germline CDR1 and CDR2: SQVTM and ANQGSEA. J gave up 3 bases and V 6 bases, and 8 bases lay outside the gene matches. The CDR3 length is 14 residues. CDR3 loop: CSVKDRVRTDTQYF. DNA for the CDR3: TGCAGCGTCAAGGACAGGGTCAGGACAGATACGCAGTATTTT.

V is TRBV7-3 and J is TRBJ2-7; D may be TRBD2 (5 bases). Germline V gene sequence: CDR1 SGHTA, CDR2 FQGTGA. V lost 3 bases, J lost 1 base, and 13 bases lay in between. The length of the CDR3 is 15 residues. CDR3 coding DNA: TGTGCCAGCAGCTTTGACGGGATCCTATCCTACGAGCAGTACTTC. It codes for CASSFDGILSYEQYF.

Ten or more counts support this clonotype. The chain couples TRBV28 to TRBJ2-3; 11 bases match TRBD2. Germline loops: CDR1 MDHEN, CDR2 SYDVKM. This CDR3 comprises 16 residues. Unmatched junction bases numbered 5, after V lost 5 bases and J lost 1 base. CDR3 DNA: TGTGCCAGCAGTGGGGGGACTAGCGGAGGCACAGATACGCAGTATTTT. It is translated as CASSGGTSGGTDTQYF. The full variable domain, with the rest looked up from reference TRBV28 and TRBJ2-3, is DVKVTQSSRYLVKRTGEKVFLECVQDMDHENMFWYRQDPGLGLRLIYFSYDVKMKEKGDIPEGYSVSREKKERFSLILESASTNQTSMYLCASSGGTSGGTDTQYFGPGTRLTVL.

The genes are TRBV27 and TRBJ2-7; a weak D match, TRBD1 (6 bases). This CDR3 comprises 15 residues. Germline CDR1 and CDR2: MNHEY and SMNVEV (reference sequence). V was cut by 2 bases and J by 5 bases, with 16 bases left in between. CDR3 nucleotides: TGTGCCAGCAGTTTAATGGGGGCGCGATGGGACGAGCAGTACTTC. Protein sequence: CASSLMGARWDEQYF.

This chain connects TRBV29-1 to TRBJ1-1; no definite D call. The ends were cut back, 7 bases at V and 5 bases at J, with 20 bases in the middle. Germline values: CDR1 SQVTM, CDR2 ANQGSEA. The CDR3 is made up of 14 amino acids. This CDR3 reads CSALESGWSTEAFF. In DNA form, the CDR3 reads TGCAGCGCTCTGGAGTCGGGATGGAGTACTGAAGCTTTCTTT.

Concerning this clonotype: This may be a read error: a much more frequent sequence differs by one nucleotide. The CDR3 is CASRNQGFETEAFF. The CDR3 bases are TGTGCCAGCCGAAACCAGGGGTTTGAGACTGAAGCTTTCTTT. The gene calls are TRBV7-9 and TRBJ1-1, with TRBD1 as a possible D gene (6 bases). Trimming cost V 8 bases and J 5 bases, with 18 bases left between them. Germline CDR1 and CDR2: SEHNR and FQNEAQ (reference sequence). CDR3 size: 14 residues.

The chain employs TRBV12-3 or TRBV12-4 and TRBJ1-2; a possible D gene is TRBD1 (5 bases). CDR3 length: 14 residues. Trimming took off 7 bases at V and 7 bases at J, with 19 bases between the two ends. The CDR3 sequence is CASIVGRRAPGYTF. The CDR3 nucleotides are TGTGCCAGCATCGTGGGACGGAGGGCCCCTGGCTACACCTTC.

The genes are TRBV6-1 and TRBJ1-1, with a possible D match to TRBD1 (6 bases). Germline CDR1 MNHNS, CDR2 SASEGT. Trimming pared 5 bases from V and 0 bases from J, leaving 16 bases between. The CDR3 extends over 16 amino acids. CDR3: CASSPANRAMNTEAFF. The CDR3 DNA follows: TGTGCCAGCAGTCCCGCTAACAGGGCTATGAACACTGAAGCTTTCTTT.

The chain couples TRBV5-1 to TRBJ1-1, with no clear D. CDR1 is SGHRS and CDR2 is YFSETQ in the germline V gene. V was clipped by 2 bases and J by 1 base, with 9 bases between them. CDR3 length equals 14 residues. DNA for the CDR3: TGCGCCAGCAGCTTCGGCTGGGCGAACACTGAAGCTTTCTTT. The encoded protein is CASSFGWANTEAFF. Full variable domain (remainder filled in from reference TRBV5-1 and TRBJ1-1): KAGVTQTPRYLIKTRGQQVTLSCSPISGHRSVSWYQQTPGQGLQFLFEYFSETQRNKGNFPGRFSGRQFSNSRSEMNVSTLELGDSALYLCASSFGWANTEAFFGQGTRLTVV.

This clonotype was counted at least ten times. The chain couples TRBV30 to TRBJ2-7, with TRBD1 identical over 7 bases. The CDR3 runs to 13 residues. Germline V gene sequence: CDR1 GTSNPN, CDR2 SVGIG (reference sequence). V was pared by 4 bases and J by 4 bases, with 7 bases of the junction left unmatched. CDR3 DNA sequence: TGTGCCTGGACGACAGGGTCTAATTACGAGCAGTACTTC. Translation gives CAWTTGSNYEQYF.

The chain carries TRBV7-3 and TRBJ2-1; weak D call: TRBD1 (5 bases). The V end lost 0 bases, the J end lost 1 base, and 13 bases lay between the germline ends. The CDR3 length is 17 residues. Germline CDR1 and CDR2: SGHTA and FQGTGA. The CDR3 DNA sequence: TGTGCCAGCAGCTTAACTTTAACCCCAGGGTCCTACAATGAGCAGTTCTTC. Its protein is CASSLTLTPGSYNEQFF.

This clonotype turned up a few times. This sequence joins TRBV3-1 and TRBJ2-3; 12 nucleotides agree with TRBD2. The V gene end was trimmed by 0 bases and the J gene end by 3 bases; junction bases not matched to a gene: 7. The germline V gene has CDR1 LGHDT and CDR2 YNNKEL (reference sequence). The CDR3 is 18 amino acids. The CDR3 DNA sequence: TGTGCCAGCAGCCAAGATCCCTCGACTAGCGGGAGAACAGATACGCAGTATTTT. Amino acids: CASSQDPSTSGRTDTQYF.

DNA for the CDR3: TGTGCCAGCGGGAGCCGCATTCAGTACTTC. Translation: CASGSRIQYF. The chain employs TRBV28 and TRBJ2-4; possibly TRBD2 for D (5 bases). Trimming took off 8 bases at V and 9 bases at J, with 8 bases between the two ends. There are 10 residues in the CDR3. Germline lookup yields CDR1 MDHEN and CDR2 SYDVKM.

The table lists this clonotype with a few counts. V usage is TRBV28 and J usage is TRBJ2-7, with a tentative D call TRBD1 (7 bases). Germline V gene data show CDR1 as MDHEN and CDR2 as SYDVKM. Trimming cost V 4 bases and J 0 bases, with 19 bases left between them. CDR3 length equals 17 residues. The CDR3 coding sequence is TGTGCCAGCAGTTCAGGAGGGACAGTAAGGAGCTCCTACGAGCAGTACTTC. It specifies CASSSGGTVRSSYEQYF.

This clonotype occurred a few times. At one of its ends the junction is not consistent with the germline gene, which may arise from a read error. The CDR3 here is CANSEAQTATYEQYF. The CDR3 region has the DNA TGTGCCAACAGTGAAGCGCAAACGGCTACCTACGAGCAGTACTTC. V and J are TRBV2 and TRBJ2-7, with no clear D. Per germline, CDR1 SNHLY and CDR2 FYNNEI. This CDR3 region has 15 residues.

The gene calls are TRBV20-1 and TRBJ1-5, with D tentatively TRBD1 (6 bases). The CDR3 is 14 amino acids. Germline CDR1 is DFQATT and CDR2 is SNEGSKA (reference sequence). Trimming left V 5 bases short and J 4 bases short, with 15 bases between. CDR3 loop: CSARQVSGNQPQHF. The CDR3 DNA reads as TGCAGTGCTCGACAGGTTTCTGGTAATCAGCCCCAGCATTTT.

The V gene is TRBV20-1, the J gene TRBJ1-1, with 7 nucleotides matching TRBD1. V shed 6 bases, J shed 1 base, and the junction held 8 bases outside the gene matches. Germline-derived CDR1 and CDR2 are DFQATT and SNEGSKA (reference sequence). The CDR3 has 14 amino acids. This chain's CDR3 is CSAPPRDRNTEAFF. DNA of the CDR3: TGCAGTGCCCCCCCACGGGACAGGAACACTGAAGCTTTCTTT.

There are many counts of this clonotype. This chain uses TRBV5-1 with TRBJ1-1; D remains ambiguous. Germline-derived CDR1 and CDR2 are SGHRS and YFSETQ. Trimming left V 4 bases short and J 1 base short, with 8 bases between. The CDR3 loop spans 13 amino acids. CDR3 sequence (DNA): TGCGCCAGCAGCGGATCAGGGAACACTGAAGCTTTCTTT. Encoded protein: CASSGSGNTEAFF.

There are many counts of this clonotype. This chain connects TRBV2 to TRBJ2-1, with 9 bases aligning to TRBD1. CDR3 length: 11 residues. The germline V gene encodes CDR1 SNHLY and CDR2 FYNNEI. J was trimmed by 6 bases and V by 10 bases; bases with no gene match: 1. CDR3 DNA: TGTGCCAACAGGGGGCTCAATGAGCAGTTCTTC. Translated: CANRGLNEQFF.

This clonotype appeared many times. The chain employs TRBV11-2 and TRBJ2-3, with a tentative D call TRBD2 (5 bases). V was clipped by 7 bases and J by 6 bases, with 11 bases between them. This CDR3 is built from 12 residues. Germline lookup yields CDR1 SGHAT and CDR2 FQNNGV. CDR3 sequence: CASNMREDTQYF. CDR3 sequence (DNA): TGTGCCAGCAACATGAGGGAGGATACGCAGTATTTT. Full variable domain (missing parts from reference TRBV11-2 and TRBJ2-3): EAGVAQSPRYKIIEKRQSVAFWCNPISGHATLYWYQQILGQGPKLLIQFQNNGVVDDSQLPKDRFSAERLKGVDSTLKIQPAKLEDSAVYLCASNMREDTQYFGPGTRLTVL.

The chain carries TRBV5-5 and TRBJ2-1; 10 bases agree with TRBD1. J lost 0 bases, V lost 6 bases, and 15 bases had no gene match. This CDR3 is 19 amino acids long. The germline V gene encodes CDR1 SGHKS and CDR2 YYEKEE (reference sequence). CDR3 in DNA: TGTGCCAGCATCTTATCCGGGACAGGGGCTTATAGCTCCTACAATGAGCAGTTCTTC. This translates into CASILSGTGAYSSYNEQFF.

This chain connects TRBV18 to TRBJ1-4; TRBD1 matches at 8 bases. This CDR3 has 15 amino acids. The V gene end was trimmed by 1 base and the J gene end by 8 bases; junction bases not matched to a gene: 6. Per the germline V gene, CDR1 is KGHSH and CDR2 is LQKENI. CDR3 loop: CASSPRTGSGEKLFF. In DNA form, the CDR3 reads TGTGCCAGCTCACCACGGACAGGGTCAGGAGAAAAACTGTTTTTT.

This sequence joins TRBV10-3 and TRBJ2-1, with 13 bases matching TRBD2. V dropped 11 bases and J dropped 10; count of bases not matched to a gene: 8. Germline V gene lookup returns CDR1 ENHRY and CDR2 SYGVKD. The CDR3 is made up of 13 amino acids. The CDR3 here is CAATSGRAWEQFF. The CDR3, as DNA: TGTGCCGCAACTAGCGGGAGGGCATGGGAGCAGTTCTTC.